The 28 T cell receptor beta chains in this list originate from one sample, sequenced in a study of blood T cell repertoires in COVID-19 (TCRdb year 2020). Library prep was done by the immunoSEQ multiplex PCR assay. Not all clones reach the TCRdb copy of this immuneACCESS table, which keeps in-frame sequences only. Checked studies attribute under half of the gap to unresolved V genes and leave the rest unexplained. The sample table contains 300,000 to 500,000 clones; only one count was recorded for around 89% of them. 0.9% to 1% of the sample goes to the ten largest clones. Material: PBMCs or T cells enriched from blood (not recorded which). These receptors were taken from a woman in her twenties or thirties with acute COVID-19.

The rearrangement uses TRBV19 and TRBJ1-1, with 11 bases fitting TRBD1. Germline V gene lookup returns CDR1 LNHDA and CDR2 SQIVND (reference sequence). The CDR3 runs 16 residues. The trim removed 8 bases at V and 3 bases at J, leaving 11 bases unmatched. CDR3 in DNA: TGTGCCAGTTCAACCGGGACAGGGGGACCGGACACTGAAGCTTTCTTT. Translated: CASSTGTGGPDTEAFF.

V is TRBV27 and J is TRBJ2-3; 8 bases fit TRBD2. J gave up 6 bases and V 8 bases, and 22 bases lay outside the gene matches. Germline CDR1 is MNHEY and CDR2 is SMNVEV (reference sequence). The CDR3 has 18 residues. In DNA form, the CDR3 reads TGTGCCAGCGGGGGGTCGTTGTGGGTGACTAGCGAGGACGATACGCAGTATTTT. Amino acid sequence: CASGGSLWVTSEDDTQYF.

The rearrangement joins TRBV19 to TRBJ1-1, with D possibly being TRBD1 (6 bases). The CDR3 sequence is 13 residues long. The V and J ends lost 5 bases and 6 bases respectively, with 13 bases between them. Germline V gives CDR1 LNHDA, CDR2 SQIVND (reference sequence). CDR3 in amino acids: CASSWGPGAEAFF. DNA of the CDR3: TGTGCCAGTAGTTGGGGGCCCGGAGCTGAAGCTTTCTTT. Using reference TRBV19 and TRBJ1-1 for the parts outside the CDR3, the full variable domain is DGGITQSPKYLFRKEGQNVTLSCEQNLNHDAMYWYRQDPGQGLRLIYYSQIVNDFQKGDIAEGYSVSREKKESFPLTVTSAQKNPTAFYLCASSWGPGAEAFFGQGTRLTVV.

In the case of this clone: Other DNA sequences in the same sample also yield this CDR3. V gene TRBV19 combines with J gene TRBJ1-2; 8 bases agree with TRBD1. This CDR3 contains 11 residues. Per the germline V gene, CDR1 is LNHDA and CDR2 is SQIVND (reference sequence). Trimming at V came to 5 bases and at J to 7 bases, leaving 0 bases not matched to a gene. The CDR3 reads CASSDRGGYTF. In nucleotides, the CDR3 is TGTGCCAGTAGTGACAGGGGTGGCTACACCTTC.

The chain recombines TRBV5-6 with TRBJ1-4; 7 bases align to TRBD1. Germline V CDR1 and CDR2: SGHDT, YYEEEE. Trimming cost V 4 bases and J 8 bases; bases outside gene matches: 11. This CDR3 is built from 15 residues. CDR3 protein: CASSLGRGLGEKLFF. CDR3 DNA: TGTGCCAGCAGCCTGGGCAGGGGGTTGGGAGAAAAACTGTTTTTT.

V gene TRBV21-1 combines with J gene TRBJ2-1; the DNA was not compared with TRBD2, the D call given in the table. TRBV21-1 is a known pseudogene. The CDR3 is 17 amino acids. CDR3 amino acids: CASTHLQGLAGDNEQFF. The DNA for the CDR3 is TGTGCCAGCACCCACCTCCAGGGACTAGCGGGTGACAATGAGCAGTTCTTC.

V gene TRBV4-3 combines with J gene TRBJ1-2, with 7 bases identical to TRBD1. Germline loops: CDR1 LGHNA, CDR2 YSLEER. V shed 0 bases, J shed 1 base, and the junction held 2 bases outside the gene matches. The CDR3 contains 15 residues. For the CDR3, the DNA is TGCGCCAGCAGCCAAGAACAGGGGATTAACTATGGCTACACCTTC. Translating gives CASSQEQGINYGYTF.

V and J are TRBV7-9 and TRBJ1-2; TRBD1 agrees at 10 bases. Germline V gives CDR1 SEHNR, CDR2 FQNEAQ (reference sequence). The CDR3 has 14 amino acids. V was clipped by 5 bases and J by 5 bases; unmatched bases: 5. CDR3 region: CASSGSGQGYGYTF. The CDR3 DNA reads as TGTGCCAGCAGCGGATCGGGACAGGGGTATGGCTACACCTTC.

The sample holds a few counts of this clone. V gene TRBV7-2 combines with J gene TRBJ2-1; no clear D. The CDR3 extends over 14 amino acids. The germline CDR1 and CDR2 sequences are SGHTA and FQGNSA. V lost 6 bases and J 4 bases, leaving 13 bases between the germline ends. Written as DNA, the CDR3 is TGTGCCAGCAGAACAAGCGCCCAATACAATGAGCAGTTCTTC. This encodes CASRTSAQYNEQFF.

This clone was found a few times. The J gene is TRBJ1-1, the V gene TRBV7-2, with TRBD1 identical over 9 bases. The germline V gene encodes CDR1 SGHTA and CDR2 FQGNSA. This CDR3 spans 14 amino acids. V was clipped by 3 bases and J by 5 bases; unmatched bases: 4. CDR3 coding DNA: TGTGCCAGCAGCTTCGGGACAGGGATAACTGAAGCTTTCTTT. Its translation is CASSFGTGITEAFF.

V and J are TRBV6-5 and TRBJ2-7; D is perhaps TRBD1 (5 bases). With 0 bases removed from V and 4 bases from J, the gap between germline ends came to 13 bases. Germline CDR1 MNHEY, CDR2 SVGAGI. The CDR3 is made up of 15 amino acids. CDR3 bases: TGTGCCAGCAGTTACTCTGCCCAGGGATGGTACGAGCAGTACTTC. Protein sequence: CASSYSAQGWYEQYF.

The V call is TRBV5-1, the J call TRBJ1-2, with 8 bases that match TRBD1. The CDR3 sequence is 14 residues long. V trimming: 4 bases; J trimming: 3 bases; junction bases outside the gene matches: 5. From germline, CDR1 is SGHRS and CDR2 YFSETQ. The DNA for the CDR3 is TGCGCCAGCAGCAAGACAGGGGACGACTATGGCTACACCTTC. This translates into CASSKTGDDYGYTF.

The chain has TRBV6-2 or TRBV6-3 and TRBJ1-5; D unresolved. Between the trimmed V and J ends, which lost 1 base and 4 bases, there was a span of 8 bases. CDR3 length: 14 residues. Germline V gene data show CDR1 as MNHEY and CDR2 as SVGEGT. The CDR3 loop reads CASSYYSSNQPQHF. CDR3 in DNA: TGTGCCAGCAGTTACTACAGTTCGAATCAGCCCCAGCATTTT.

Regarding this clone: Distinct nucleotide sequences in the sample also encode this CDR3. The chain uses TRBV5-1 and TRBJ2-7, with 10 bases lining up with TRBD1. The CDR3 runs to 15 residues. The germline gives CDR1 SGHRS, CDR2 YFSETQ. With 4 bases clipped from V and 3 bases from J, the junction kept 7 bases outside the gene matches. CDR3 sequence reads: CASSTGTGEGYEQYF. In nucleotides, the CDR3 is TGCGCCAGCAGCACCGGGACAGGGGAAGGCTACGAGCAGTACTTC.

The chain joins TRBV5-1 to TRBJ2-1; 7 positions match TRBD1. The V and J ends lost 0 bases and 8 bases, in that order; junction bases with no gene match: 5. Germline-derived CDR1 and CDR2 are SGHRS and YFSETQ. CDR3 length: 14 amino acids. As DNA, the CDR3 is TGCGCCAGCAGCTTGGACAGGGGATCCCATGAGCAGTTCTTC. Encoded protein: CASSLDRGSHEQFF.

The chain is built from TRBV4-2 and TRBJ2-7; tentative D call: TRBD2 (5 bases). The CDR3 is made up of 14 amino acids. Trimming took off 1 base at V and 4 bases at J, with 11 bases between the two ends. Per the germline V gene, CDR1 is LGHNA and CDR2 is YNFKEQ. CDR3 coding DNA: TGTGCCAGCAGCCAAGCTCCGGGGATTTACGAGCAGTACTTC. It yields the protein CASSQAPGIYEQYF.

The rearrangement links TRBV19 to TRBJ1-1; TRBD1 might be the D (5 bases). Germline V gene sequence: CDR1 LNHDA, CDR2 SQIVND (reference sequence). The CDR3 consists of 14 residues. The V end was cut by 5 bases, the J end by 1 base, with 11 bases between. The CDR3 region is CASSFQTENTEAFF. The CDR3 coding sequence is TGTGCCAGTAGTTTTCAGACAGAGAACACTGAAGCTTTCTTT.

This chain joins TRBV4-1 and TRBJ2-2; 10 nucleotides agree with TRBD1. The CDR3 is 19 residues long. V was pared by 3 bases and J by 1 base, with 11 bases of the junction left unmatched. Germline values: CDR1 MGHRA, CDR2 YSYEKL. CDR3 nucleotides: TGCGCCAGCAGCCAGCCGGGACAGGGGCTATTAGGGAACACCGGGGAGCTGTTTTTT. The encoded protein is CASSQPGQGLLGNTGELFF.

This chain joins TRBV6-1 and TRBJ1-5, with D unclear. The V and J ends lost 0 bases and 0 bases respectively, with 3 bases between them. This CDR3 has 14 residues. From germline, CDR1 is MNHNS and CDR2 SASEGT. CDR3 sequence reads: CASSEAISNQPQHF. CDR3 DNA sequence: TGTGCCAGCAGTGAAGCCATTAGCAATCAGCCCCAGCATTTT.

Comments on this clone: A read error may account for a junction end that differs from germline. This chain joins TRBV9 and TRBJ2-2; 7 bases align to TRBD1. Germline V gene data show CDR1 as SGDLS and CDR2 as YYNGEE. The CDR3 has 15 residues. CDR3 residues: CASSVEDRLYGQLFF. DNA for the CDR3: TGTGCCAGCAGCGTAGAGGACAGGTTATACGGGCAGCTGTTTTTT.

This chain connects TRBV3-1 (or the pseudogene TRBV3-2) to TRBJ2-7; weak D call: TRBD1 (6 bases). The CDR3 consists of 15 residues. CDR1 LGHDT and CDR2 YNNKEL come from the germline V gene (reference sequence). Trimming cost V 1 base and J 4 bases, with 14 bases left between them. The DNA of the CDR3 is TGTGCCAGCAGCCAAGGACCGGGACAAAAATACGAGCAGTACTTC. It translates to CASSQGPGQKYEQYF.

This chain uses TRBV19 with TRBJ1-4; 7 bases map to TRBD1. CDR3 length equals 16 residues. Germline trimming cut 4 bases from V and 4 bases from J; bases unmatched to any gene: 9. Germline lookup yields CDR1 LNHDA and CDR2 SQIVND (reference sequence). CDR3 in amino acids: CASSTPTGPYNEKLFF. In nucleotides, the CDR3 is TGTGCCAGTAGTACTCCGACAGGGCCCTATAATGAAAAACTGTTTTTT.

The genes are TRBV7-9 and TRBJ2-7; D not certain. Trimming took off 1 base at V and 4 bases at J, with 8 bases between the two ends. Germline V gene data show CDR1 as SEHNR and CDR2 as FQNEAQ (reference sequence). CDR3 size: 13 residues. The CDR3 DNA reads TGTGCCAGCAGCTTAGGTCAGGAATACGAGCAGTACTTC. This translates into CASSLGQEYEQYF.

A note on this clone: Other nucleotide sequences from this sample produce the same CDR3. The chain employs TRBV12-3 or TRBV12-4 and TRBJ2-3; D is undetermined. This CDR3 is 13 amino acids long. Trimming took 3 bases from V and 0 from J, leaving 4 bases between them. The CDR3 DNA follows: TGTGCCAGCAGTTTGGGCAGCACAGATACGCAGTATTTT. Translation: CASSLGSTDTQYF.

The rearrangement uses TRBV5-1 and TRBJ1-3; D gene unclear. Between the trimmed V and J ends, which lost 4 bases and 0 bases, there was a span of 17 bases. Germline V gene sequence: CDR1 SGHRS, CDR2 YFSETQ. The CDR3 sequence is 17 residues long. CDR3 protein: CASSPLETAPSGNTIYF. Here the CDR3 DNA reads TGCGCCAGCAGCCCCCTAGAGACGGCCCCCTCTGGAAACACCATATATTTT.

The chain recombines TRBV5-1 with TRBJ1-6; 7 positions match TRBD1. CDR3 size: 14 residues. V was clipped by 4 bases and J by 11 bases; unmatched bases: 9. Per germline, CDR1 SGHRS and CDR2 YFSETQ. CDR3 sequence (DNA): TGCGCCAGCAGCCGGGACAGAGAAAGGGCACCCCTCCACTTT. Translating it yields CASSRDRERAPLHF. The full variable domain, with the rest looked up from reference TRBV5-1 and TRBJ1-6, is KAGVTQTPRYLIKTRGQQVTLSCSPISGHRSVSWYQQTPGQGLQFLFEYFSETQRNKGNFPGRFSGRQFSNSRSEMNVSTLELGDSALYLCASSRDRERAPLHFGNGTRLTVT.

The CDR3 here is CASSRGVMYF. The CDR3 region has the DNA TGTGCCAGCAGCCGTGGAGTTATGTATTTT. The chain joins TRBV3-1 (or the pseudogene TRBV3-2) to TRBJ1-3, with D unclear. Germline CDR1 and CDR2: LGHDT and YNNKEL (reference sequence). The V end lost 4 bases, the J end lost 16 bases, and 11 bases lay between the germline ends. This CDR3 contains 10 residues.

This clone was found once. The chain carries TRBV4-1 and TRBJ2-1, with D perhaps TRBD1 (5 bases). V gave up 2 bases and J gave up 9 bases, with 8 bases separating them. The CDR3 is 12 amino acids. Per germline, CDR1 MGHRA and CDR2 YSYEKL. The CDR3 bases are TGCGCCAGCAGCCAACTGGGGCGTGAGCAGTTCTTC. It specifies CASSQLGREQFF.